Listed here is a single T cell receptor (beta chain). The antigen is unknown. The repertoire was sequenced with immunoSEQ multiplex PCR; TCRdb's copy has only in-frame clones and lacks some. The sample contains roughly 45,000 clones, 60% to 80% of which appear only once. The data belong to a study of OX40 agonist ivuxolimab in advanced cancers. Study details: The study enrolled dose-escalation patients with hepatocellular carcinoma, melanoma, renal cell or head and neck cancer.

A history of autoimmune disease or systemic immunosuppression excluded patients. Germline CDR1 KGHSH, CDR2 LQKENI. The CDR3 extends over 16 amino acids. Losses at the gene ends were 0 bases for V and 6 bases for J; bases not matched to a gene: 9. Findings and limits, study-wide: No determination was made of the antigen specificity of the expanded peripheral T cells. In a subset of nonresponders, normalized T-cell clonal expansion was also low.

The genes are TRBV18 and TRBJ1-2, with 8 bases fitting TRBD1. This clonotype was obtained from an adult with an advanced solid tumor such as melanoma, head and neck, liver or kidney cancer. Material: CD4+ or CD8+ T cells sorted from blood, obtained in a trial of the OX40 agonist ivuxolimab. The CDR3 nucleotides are TGTGCCAGCTCACCACCGCGGACAGGGAGGTTGGATGGCTACACCTTC. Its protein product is CASSPPRTGRLDGYTF.